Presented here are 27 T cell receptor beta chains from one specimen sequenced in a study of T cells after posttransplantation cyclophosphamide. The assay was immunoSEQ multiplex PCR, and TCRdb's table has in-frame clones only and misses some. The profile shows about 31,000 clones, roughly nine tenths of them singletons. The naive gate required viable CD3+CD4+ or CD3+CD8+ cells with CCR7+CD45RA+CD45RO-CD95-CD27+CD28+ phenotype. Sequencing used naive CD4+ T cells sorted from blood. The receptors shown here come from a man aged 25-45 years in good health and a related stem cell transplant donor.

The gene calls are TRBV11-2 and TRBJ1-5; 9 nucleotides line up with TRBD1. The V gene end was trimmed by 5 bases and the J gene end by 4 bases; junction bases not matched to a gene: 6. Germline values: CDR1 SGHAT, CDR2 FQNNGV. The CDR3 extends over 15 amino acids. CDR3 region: CASSRTGDRNQPQHF. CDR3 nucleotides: TGTGCCAGCAGCCGGACAGGGGATAGAAATCAGCCCCAGCATTTT.

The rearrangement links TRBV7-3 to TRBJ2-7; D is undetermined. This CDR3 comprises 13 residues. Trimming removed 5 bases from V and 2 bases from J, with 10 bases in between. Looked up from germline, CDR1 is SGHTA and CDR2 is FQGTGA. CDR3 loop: CASSRDTTYEQYF. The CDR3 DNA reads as TGTGCCAGCAGCCGCGACACAACCTACGAGCAGTACTTC.

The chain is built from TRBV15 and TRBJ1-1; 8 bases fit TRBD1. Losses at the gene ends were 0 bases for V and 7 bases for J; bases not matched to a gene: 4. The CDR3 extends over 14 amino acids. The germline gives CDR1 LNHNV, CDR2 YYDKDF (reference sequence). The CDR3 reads CATSRDAGGLEAFF. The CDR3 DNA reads TGTGCCACCAGCAGAGATGCAGGGGGCCTTGAAGCTTTCTTT. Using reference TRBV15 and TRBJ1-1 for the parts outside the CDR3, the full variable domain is DAMVIQNPRYQVTQFGKPVTLSCSQTLNHNVMYWYQQKSSQAPKLLFHYYDKDFNNEADTPDNFQSRRPNTSFCFLDIRSPGLGDTAMYLCATSRDAGGLEAFFGQGTRLTVV.

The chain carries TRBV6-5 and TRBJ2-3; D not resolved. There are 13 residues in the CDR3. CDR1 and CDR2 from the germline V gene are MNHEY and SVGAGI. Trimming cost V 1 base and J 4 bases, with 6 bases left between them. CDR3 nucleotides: TGTGCCAGCAGTTACTTCGAGGCAGATACGCAGTATTTT. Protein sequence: CASSYFEADTQYF.

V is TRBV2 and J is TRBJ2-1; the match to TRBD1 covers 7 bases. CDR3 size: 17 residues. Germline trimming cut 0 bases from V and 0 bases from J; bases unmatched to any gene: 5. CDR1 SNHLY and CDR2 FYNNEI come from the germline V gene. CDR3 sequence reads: CASSEARRQGSYNEQFF. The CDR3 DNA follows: TGTGCCAGCAGTGAAGCGAGAAGACAGGGCTCCTACAATGAGCAGTTCTTC.

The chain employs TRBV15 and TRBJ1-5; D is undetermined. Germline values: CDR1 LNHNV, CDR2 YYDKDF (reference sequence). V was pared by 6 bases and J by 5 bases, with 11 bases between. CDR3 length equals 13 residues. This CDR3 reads CATSPGRDQPQHF. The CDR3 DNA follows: TGTGCCACCAGTCCTGGTCGGGATCAGCCCCAGCATTTT. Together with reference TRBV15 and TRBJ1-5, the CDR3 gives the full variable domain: DAMVIQNPRYQVTQFGKPVTLSCSQTLNHNVMYWYQQKSSQAPKLLFHYYDKDFNNEADTPDNFQSRRPNTSFCFLDIRSPGLGDTAMYLCATSPGRDQPQHFGDGTRLSIL.

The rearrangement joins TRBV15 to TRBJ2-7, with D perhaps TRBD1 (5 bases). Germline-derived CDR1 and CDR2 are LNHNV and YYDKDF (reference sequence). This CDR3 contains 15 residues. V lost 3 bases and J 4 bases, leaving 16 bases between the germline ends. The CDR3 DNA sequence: TGTGCCACCAGCAGGACCCGGACACAACTTTACGAGCAGTACTTC. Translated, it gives CATSRTRTQLYEQYF.

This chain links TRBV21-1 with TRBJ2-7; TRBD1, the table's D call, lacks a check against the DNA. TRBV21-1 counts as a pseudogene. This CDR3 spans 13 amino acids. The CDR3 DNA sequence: TGTGCCAGCAGCAAGCTACAGGGGGAAGAGCAGTACTTC. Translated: CASSKLQGEEQYF.

The CDR3 region is CASSLRQGFGDTEAFF. The CDR3 region has the DNA TGCGCCAGCAGCTTACGACAGGGGTTTGGGGACACTGAAGCTTTCTTT. The V and J genes are TRBV5-1 and TRBJ1-1; TRBD1 matches 8 bases. The CDR3 totals 16 residues. J gave up 3 bases and V 2 bases, and 9 bases lay outside the gene matches. From germline, CDR1 is SGHRS and CDR2 YFSETQ. The variable domain in full, completed from reference TRBV5-1 and TRBJ1-1, reads KAGVTQTPRYLIKTRGQQVTLSCSPISGHRSVSWYQQTPGQGLQFLFEYFSETQRNKGNFPGRFSGRQFSNSRSEMNVSTLELGDSALYLCASSLRQGFGDTEAFFGQGTRLTVV.

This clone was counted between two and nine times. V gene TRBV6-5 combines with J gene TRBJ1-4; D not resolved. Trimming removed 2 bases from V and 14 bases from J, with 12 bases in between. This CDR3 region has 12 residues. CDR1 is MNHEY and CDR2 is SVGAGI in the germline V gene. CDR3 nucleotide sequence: TGTGCCAGCAGTTACCGAGGTTCCCAGCTGTTTTTT. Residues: CASSYRGSQLFF.

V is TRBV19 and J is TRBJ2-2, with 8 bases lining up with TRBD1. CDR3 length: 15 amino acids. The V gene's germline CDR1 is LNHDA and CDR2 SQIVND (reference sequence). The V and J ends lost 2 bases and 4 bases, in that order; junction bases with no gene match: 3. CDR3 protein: CASSIQGAVTGELFF. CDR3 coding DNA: TGTGCCAGTAGTATACAGGGGGCAGTCACCGGGGAGCTGTTTTTT.

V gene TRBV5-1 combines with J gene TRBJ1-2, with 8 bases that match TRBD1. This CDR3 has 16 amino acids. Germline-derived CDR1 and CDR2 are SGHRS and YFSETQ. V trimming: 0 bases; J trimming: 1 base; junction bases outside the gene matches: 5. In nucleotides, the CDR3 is TGCGCCAGCAGCTTGGGGACAGGGAGAGATAACTATGGCTACACCTTC. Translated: CASSLGTGRDNYGYTF.

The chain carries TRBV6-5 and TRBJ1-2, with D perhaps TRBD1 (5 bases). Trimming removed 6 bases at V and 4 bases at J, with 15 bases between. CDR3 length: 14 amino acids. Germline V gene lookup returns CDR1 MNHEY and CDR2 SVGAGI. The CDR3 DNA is TGTGCCAGCAGCCCCTGGGGGGGAGGCTATGGCTACACCTTC. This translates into CASSPWGGGYGYTF.

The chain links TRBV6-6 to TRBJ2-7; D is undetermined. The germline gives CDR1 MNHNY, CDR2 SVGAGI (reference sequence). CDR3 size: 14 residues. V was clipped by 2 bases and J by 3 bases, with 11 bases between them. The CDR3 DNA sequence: TGTGCCAGCAGTTACGGAGACTTAGTCTACGAGCAGTACTTC. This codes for CASSYGDLVYEQYF.

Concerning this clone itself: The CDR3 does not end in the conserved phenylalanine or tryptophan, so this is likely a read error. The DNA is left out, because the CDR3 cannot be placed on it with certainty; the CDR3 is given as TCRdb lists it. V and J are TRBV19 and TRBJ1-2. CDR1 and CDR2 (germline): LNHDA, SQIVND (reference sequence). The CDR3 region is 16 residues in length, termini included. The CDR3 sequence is CASSPWRKSKDLWLHL.

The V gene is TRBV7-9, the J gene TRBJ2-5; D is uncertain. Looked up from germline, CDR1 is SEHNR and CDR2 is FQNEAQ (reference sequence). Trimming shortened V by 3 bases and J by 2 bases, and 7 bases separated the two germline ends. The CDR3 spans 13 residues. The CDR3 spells CASSLRQQETQYF. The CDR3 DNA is TGTGCCAGCAGCTTGAGGCAACAAGAGACCCAGTACTTC.

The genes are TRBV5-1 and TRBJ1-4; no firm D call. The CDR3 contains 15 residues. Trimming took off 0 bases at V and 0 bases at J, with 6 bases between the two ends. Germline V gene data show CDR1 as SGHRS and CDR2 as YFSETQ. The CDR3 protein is CASSLATATNEKLFF. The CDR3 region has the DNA TGCGCCAGCAGCTTGGCCACGGCAACTAATGAAAAACTGTTTTTT.

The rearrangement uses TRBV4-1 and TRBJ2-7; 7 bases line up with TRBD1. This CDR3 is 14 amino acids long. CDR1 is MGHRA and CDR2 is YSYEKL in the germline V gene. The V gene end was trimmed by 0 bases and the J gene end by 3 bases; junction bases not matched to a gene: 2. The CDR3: CASSQEGQHYEQYF. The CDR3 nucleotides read TGCGCCAGCAGCCAAGAGGGACAGCACTACGAGCAGTACTTC.

The CDR3 reads CASSLGTGSYGYTF. The CDR3 DNA reads as TGCGCCAGCAGCTTGGGAACAGGGAGCTATGGCTACACCTTC. The chain carries TRBV5-1 and TRBJ1-2; maybe TRBD1 (6 bases). Germline CDR1 SGHRS, CDR2 YFSETQ. The CDR3 contains 14 residues. Trimming took 0 bases from V and 4 from J, leaving 10 bases between them.

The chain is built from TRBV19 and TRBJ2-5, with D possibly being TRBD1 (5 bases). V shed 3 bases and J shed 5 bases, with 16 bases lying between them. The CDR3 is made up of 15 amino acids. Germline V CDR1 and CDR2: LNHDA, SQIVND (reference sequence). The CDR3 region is CASSISSGPGETQYF. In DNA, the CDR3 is TGTGCCAGTAGTATCAGCTCAGGCCCAGGGGAGACCCAGTACTTC.

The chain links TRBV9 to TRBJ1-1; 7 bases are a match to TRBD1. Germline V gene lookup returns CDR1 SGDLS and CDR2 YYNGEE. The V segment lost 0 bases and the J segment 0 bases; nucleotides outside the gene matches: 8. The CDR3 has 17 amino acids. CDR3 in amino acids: CASSVEGAQGMNTEAFF. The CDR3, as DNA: TGTGCCAGCAGCGTAGAGGGGGCACAGGGGATGAACACTGAAGCTTTCTTT.

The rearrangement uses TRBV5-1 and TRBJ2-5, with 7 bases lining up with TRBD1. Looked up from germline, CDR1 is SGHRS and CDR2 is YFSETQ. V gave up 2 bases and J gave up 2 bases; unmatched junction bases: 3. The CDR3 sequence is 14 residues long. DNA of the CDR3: TGCGCCAGCAGCTTCGGGACAGTTCAAGAGACCCAGTACTTC. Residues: CASSFGTVQETQYF.

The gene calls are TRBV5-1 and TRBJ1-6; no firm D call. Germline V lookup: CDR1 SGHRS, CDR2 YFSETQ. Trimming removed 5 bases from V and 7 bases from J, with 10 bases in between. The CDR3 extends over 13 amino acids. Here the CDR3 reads CASRFTGNSPLHF. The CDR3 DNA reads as TGCGCCAGCAGATTTACCGGGAATTCACCCCTCCACTTT. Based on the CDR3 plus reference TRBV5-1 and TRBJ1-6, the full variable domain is KAGVTQTPRYLIKTRGQQVTLSCSPISGHRSVSWYQQTPGQGLQFLFEYFSETQRNKGNFPGRFSGRQFSNSRSEMNVSTLELGDSALYLCASRFTGNSPLHFGNGTRLTVT.

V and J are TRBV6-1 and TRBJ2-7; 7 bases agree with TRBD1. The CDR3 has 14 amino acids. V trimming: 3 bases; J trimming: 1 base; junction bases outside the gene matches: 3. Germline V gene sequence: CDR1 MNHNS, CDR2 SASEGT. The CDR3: CASSEVRGSYEQYF. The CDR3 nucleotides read TGTGCCAGCAGTGAGGTCAGGGGGTCCTACGAGCAGTACTTC.

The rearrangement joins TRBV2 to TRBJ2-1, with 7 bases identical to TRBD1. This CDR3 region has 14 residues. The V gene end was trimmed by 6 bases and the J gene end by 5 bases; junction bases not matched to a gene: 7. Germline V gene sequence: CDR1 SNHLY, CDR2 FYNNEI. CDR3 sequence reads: CASRADRVNNEQFF. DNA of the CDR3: TGTGCCAGCAGAGCCGACAGGGTTAACAATGAGCAGTTCTTC.

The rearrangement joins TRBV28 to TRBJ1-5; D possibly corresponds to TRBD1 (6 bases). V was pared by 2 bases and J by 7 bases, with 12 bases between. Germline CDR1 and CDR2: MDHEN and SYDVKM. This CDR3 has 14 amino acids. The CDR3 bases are TGTGCCAGCAGTTTACCGTGGGACAAACAGCCCCAGCATTTT. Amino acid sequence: CASSLPWDKQPQHF.

The CDR3 here is CASSIFPRQGHQPQHF. In nucleotides, the CDR3 is TGTGCCAGTAGTATTTTCCCGAGACAGGGGCATCAGCCCCAGCATTTT. This chain uses TRBV19 with TRBJ1-5; 8 bases align to TRBD1. Germline V gene lookup returns CDR1 LNHDA and CDR2 SQIVND (reference sequence). CDR3 size: 16 residues. V was pared by 3 bases and J by 5 bases, with 9 bases of the junction left unmatched.